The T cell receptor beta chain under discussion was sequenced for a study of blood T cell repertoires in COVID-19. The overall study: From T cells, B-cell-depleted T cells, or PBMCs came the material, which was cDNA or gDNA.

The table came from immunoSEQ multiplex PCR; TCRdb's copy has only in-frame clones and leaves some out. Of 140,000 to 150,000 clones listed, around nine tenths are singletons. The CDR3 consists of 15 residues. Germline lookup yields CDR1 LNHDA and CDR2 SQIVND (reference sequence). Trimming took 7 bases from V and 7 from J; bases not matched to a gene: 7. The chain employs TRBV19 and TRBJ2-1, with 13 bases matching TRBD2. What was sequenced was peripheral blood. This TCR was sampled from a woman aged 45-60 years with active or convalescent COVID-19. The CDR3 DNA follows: TGTGCCAGTAAACAACTAGCGGGGGGGCCGAATGAGCAGTTCTTC. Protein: CASKQLAGGPNEQFF.